This T cell receptor beta chain came from a study of technical replicates of blood from several donors. Repertoires were generated with immunoSEQ multiplex PCR, while TCRdb's copy carries only in-frame clones and drops some. Of approximately 13,000 clones in the sample, around 80% were seen once. The CDR3 extends over 12 amino acids. V was shortened by 1 base and J by 13 bases, with 11 bases between the two germline ends. Germline loops: CDR1 GTSNPN, CDR2 SVGIG (reference sequence). A single count supports this clone. This receptor was identified in a human donor in good health. The chain carries TRBV30 and TRBJ1-6; unclear D gene. The sequenced sample consisted of PBMCs. CDR3 amino acids: CAWSEAPDPLHF. The CDR3 DNA follows: TGTGCCTGGAGTGAAGCGCCTGATCCCCTCCACTTT.